The 9 T cell receptor beta chains presented below share a single source sample, sequenced in a study of PD-L1 blockade in urothelial cancer. Only in-frame clones appear in the TCRdb table, and some are missing; sequencing was by immunoSEQ multiplex PCR. The repertoire holds fewer than 75,000 clones, with under 90% as singletons. The sequenced sample was PBMCs, obtained around atezolizumab (anti-PD-L1) treatment. The receptors were gathered from a man between 65 and 85 years old with urothelial cancer.

This chain joins TRBV5-1 and TRBJ1-1; D remains ambiguous. Germline V gene data show CDR1 as SGHRS and CDR2 as YFSETQ. The length of the CDR3 is 11 residues. The DNA for the CDR3 is TGCGCAAGTAGAGAGAACACTGAAGCTTTCTTT. Protein: CASRENTEAFF.

Only a few counts were recorded for this clone. V and J are TRBV6-5 and TRBJ1-5, with 7 bases that match TRBD1. Unmatched junction bases numbered 3, after V lost 5 bases and J lost 2 bases. The CDR3 covers 14 residues. Germline CDR1 reads MNHEY; CDR2 reads SVGAGI. The CDR3 loop reads CASSRQGGNQPQHF. CDR3 DNA sequence: TGTGCCAGCAGTAGACAGGGCGGCAATCAGCCCCAGCATTTT.

The rearrangement links TRBV9 to TRBJ2-3; the D gene is possibly TRBD2 (5 bases). The germline CDR1 and CDR2 sequences are SGDLS and YYNGEE. The CDR3 extends over 15 amino acids. Trimming took 4 bases from V and 6 from J, leaving 18 bases between them. This chain's CDR3 is CASSPREGWRDTQYF. DNA of the CDR3: TGTGCCAGCAGCCCTCGCGAGGGTTGGAGGGATACGCAGTATTTT.

This chain connects TRBV19 to TRBJ2-1; 8 positions match TRBD2. This CDR3 is built from 19 residues. V lost 2 bases to trimming and J lost 4 bases; unmatched junction nucleotides: 16. CDR1 is LNHDA, CDR2 SQIVND, per germline (reference sequence). The CDR3 sequence: CASSIFGLSGRGRYNEQFF. The CDR3 DNA reads TGTGCCAGTAGTATATTTGGACTCAGCGGGAGAGGGCGATACAATGAGCAGTTCTTC.

CDR3 nucleotide sequence: TGCGCCAGCAGCTTGGGACTAGGAGGAAGCACAGATACGCAGTATTTT. It specifies CASSLGLGGSTDTQYF. The chain joins TRBV5-1 to TRBJ2-3; the D gene is possibly TRBD2 (6 bases). Per the germline V gene, CDR1 is SGHRS and CDR2 is YFSETQ. Trimming took 0 bases from V and 0 from J, leaving 11 bases between them. The CDR3 length is 16 residues.

V and J are TRBV19 and TRBJ2-2, with D perhaps matching TRBD1 (5 bases). This CDR3 comprises 15 residues. V lost 7 bases, J lost 0 bases, and 12 bases lay in between. Germline-derived CDR1 and CDR2 are LNHDA and SQIVND (reference sequence). CDR3 nucleotides: TGTGCCAGTATGTTCCAGGGAACGAACACCGGGGAGCTGTTTTTT. Protein product: CASMFQGTNTGELFF.

The CDR3 sequence: CAIAGQANEKLFF. CDR3 coding DNA: TGTGCCATCGCGGGACAGGCTAATGAAAAACTGTTTTTT. The V call is TRBV28, the J call TRBJ1-4; 8 nucleotides match TRBD1. The CDR3 covers 13 residues. The germline gives CDR1 MDHEN, CDR2 SYDVKM. V lost 10 bases and J lost 3; bases outside the gene matches: 4. Drawing the rest from reference TRBV28 and TRBJ1-4, the complete variable domain is DVKVTQSSRYLVKRTGEKVFLECVQDMDHENMFWYRQDPGLGLRLIYFSYDVKMKEKGDIPEGYSVSREKKERFSLILESASTNQTSMYLCAIAGQANEKLFFGSGTQLSVL.

This sequence joins TRBV11-2 and TRBJ1-4, with a tentative D call TRBD1 (5 bases). The V gene lost 1 base and the J gene lost 12 bases, with 12 bases spanning the gap. Germline CDR1 SGHAT, CDR2 FQNNGV. The CDR3 sequence is 13 residues long. As DNA, the CDR3 is TGTGCCAGCAGCTTAGTTAGGGGATCGGAACTGTTTTTT. It codes for CASSLVRGSELFF.

V and J are TRBV6-5 and TRBJ2-5; 8 bases are shared with TRBD1. J lost 7 bases, V lost 0 bases, and 7 bases had no gene match. CDR3 length equals 15 residues. CDR1 and CDR2 from the germline V gene are MNHEY and SVGAGI. DNA of the CDR3: TGTGCCAGCAGTTACTCGGGCAGGGGGCGCGGGACCCAGTACTTC. It yields the protein CASSYSGRGRGTQYF.